The rows below give T cell receptor beta chains drawn from one sample of a study of cytomegalovirus exposure and HLA in healthy donors. The protocol was immunoSEQ multiplex PCR, while the TCRdb copy is restricted to in-frame clones and leaves out a portion. The sample records 90,000 to 120,000 clones, roughly a tenth being singletons. Sequenced material: PBMCs. These receptors all stem from a man aged 35-49 years in good health and CMV-seropositive. Both conserved end residues are part of each CDR3. Fields, in order: clone size, J gene, V gene, D gene, CDR3 DNA, CDR3 protein. The D gene is left open where the match is weak. For some rows the clone size is stated as once, few or many, or as a class when expanded; others skip it.

many | TRBJ2-7 | TRBV6-1 | NA | TGTGCCAGCAACCCCTCAGGGGCAGGTAGCTACGAGCAGTACTTC | CASNPSGAGSYEQYF
few | TRBJ2-7 | TRBV4-2 | NA | TGTGCCAGCAGCCACCGGTCCTTCGGGAGCTCCTACGAGCAGTACTTC | CASSHRSFGSSYEQYF
few | TRBJ2-7 | TRBV27 | TRBD1 | TGTGCCAGCAGTTTTTCCGACAGGGTGGTAGAAGAGCAGTACTTC | CASSFSDRVVEEQYF
few | TRBJ2-6 | TRBV4-1 | NA | TGCGCCAGCAGCACTACAGGGTCTGGGGCCAACGTCCTGACTTTC | CASSTTGSGANVLTF
NA | TRBJ2-7 | TRBV13 | TRBD1 | TGTGCCAGCAGCTCGTCCGGGACAGGGCCCTCCTACGAGCAGTACTTC | CASSSSGTGPSYEQYF
NA | TRBJ2-5 | TRBV9 | NA | TGTGCCAGCTCCAGAGGGAACCAAGAGACCCAGTACTTC | CASSRGNQETQYF
few | TRBJ2-2 | TRBV10-3 | TRBD2 | TGTGCCACCCGGACTAGCGGCACCGGGGAGCTGTTTTTT | CATRTSGTGELFF
few | TRBJ1-5 | TRBV28 | NA | TGTGCCAGCAGGTTAAGGAGTATATACAATCAGCCCCAGCATTTT | CASRLRSIYNQPQHF
NA | TRBJ2-7 | TRBV7-6 | TRBD1 | TGTGCCAGCAGCTCTTGGACAGGGGAACCCTACGAGCAGTACTTC | CASSSWTGEPYEQYF
NA | TRBJ2-1 | TRBV9 | NA | TGTGCCAGCAGCCTAGAGAGCTACAATGAGCAGTTCTTC | CASSLESYNEQFF
NA | TRBJ1-2 | TRBV9 | NA | TGTGCCAGCAGCGTAGACGGGATTCCCTATGGCTACACCTTC | CASSVDGIPYGYTF
NA | TRBJ1-4 | TRBV19 | NA | TGTGCCAGTAGTATAGTAGTCAACCCGGAGTCAAAACTGTTTTTT | CASSIVVNPESKLFF
NA | TRBJ2-7 | TRBV5-1 | NA | TGCGCCAGCAGCTTGGGGAAGAGGAACTCCTACGAGCAGTACTTC | CASSLGKRNSYEQYF
NA | TRBJ2-7 | TRBV15 | NA | TGTGCCACCAGTTCGAGAGGTTGGGACACAGGGATGATAGACTCCTACGAGCAGTACTTC | CATSSRGWDTGMIDSYEQYF
few | TRBJ2-7 | TRBV28 | NA | TGTGCCAGCAGTTTGGAGGTCACCTCCTACGAGCAGTACTTC | CASSLEVTSYEQYF
NA | TRBJ1-1 | TRBV7-9 | NA | TGTGCCAGCAGCTTAGGGGGAGGAGCTTTCTTT | CASSLGGGAFF
NA | TRBJ2-7 | TRBV25-1 | NA | TGTGCCAGCAGTGAACCGGACAGTACCTACGAGCAGTACTTC | CASSEPDSTYEQYF
few | TRBJ1-3 | TRBV2 | TRBD1 | TGTGCCAGCAGTGAAGCGGGGACAGGGTCTGGAAACACCATATATTTT | CASSEAGTGSGNTIYF
many | TRBJ1-1 | TRBV18 | NA | TGTGCCAGCTCCCAATCGGGACAGAACACTGAAGCTTTCTTT | CASSQSGQNTEAFF
few | TRBJ1-2 | TRBV4-3 | TRBD1 | TGCGCCAGCAGCCAAGCTGGGACAGGGGATTTGGATGGCTACACCTTC | CASSQAGTGDLDGYTF
NA | TRBJ2-2 | TRBV9 | TRBD2 | TGTGCCAGCAGCGGGACTAGCGCGAACACCGGGGAGCTGTTTTTT | CASSGTSANTGELFF
few | TRBJ1-2 | TRBV27 | NA | TGTGCCAGCAGTTTATGGGCCCGTGACGGATTCTATGGCTACACCTTC | CASSLWARDGFYGYTF
NA | TRBJ2-1 | TRBV28 | NA | TGTGCCAGCAGTGCGGGCAATGAGCAGTTCTTC | CASSAGNEQFF
NA | TRBJ2-2 | TRBV7-9 | TRBD2 | TGTGCCAGCAGCCCCCAGGCCCTGACTAGCCGGCGAAACACCGGGGAGCTGTTTTTT | CASSPQALTSRRNTGELFF
NA | TRBJ2-3 | TRBV19 | NA | TGTGCCAGTAGTACAACAACCGTTAGCACAGATACGCAGTATTTT | CASSTTTVSTDTQYF
NA | TRBJ2-7 | TRBV7-9 | TRBD2 | TGTGCCAGCAGCTTAACGGGGGGAAGCACCTACGAGCAGTACTTC | CASSLTGGSTYEQYF
NA | TRBJ2-1 | TRBV28 | TRBD1 | TGTGCCAGCAGTTTTTTAGGGGACAGGGGTGAGCAGTTCTTC | CASSFLGDRGEQFF
few | TRBJ1-2 | TRBV11-2 | NA | TGTGCCAGCAGCCTCCTCCTGGGCGGGAACTATGGCTACACCTTC | CASSLLLGGNYGYTF
NA | TRBJ2-3 | TRBV4-1 | NA | TGCGCCAGCAGCCCCCTTGGGGGGAACACAGATACGCAGTATTTT | CASSPLGGNTDTQYF